These T cell receptor beta chains were read from a single sample in a study of shared clonotypes between healthy human individuals. This table comes from immunoSEQ multiplex PCR, and its TCRdb copy is limited to in-frame clones, with some not included. Among about half a million clones listed, around 74% were seen once. Sequenced material: PBMCs. These receptor sequences come from a woman in her forties in good health. Some clones in this sample may be carry-over from other donors' samples. CDR3s include the opening cysteine and the closing phenylalanine or tryptophan. The D gene is left open where the match is weak. Rows give clone size only sometimes, using once, few, many, or a class for an expanded clone.

DNA	CDR3	V	J	D	size
TGTGCCAGTAGTATAGGGTTAGGAAGGGTAGCCAAAAACATTCAGTACTTC	CASSIGLGRVAKNIQYF	TRBV19	TRBJ2-4	.	.
TGTGCCAGCAGCTTAGAGCGTGGCAGTTACAATGAGCAGTTCTTC	CASSLERGSYNEQFF	TRBV7-2	TRBJ2-1	.	.
TGTGCCAGCAGTTTATGGGCTGGGGGAAGTAATCAGCCCCAGCATTTT	CASSLWAGGSNQPQHF	TRBV28	TRBJ1-5	.	.
TGTGCCAGCAGCCCAGGGGGGCCGAACACCGGGGAGCTGTTTTTT	CASSPGGPNTGELFF	TRBV11-3	TRBJ2-2	.	.
TGTGCCAGCTCACGAAACGCCAACAATGAGCAGTTCTTC	CASSRNANNEQFF	TRBV18	TRBJ2-1	.	.
TGTGCTAGTGGCCCCCAGGGGAGCACCGGGGAGCTGTTTTTT	CASGPQGSTGELFF	TRBV12-5	TRBJ2-2	.	.
TGTGCCAGCAGCTTGGAGGGACAGGGGTTCAACATTCAGTACTTC	CASSLEGQGFNIQYF	TRBV7-9	TRBJ2-4	TRBD1	.
TGTGCCAGCAGCTTATTAGCTGGCAGAATGAACACTGAAGCTTTCTTT	CASSLLAGRMNTEAFF	TRBV7-2	TRBJ1-1	.	.
TGCGCCAGCAGCTCGGGGTTTCGGTTCCGGGACAGGGGGTTGTCGCCAAACACTGAAGCTTTCTTT	CASSSGFRFRDRGLSPNTEAFF	TRBV5-1	TRBJ1-1	TRBD1	.
TGCGCCAGCAGCTTGGCCATTGACAGCAGCACAGATACGCAGTATTTT	CASSLAIDSSTDTQYF	TRBV5-1	TRBJ2-3	.	.
TGTGCCAGCAGCGAGACTAGCGGGAGTTCCAATGAGCAGTTCTTC	CASSETSGSSNEQFF	TRBV9	TRBJ2-1	TRBD2	.
TGTGCCAGCAGCGTGGGCATAGGGCTCTACGAGCAGTACTTC	CASSVGIGLYEQYF	TRBV9	TRBJ2-7	.	.
TGTGCCAGCAACCGGGTCGGCCTAGGGGCCTACGAGCAGTACTTC	CASNRVGLGAYEQYF	TRBV2	TRBJ2-7	.	.
TGCGCCAGCAGCCATGCAAGACTCGGCAACACAGATACGCAGTATTTT	CASSHARLGNTDTQYF	TRBV4-1	TRBJ2-3	.	.
TGTGCCAGCAGTGGCCCATTTCCCGGGGAGCTGTTTTTT	CASSGPFPGELFF	TRBV2	TRBJ2-2	.	.
TGTGCCAGCAGAAAACCCAGGACAGGAGGCGAGCAGTACTTC	CASRKPRTGGEQYF	TRBV28	TRBJ2-7	TRBD1	.
TGTGCCAGTGGCGGGGTAGCCTCCTACGAGCAGTACTTC	CASGGVASYEQYF	TRBV28	TRBJ2-7	.	.
TGCGCCAGCAGCTTGGATGGGACTAGGCACAATGAGCAGTTCTTC	CASSLDGTRHNEQFF	TRBV5-1	TRBJ2-1	TRBD2	.
TGTGCCAGCAACAACAATCAGCCCCAGCATTTT	CASNNNQPQHF	TRBV6-1	TRBJ1-5	.	.
TGCGCCAGCAGTCAAAGGACGACAGGGTGTGGCTACACCTTC	CASSQRTTGCGYTF	TRBV23-1	TRBJ1-2	TRBD1	.
TGTGCCACCAGCAGAGATCTGGGTCAGGACAGGGGATGGGGTTATGGCTACACCTTC	CATSRDLGQDRGWGYGYTF	TRBV15	TRBJ1-2	TRBD1	.
TGTGCCAGCAGCTTGGAGAAAGAGTGGCCTGAGACCCAGTACTTC	CASSLEKEWPETQYF	TRBV5-6	TRBJ2-5	.	.
TGTGCCAGCAGCCACCACGGACAGAACTTCGCGAACACCGGGGAGCTGTTTTTT	CASSHHGQNFANTGELFF	TRBV4-2	TRBJ2-2	.	.
TGTGCCAGCAGCGTCCGGGACTACTCCTACGAGCAGTACTTC	CASSVRDYSYEQYF	TRBV7-2	TRBJ2-7	TRBD2	.
TGTGCCAGCAGCAGGGGTGGGTTTTCTGGGGCCAACGTCCTGACTTTC	CASSRGGFSGANVLTF	TRBV7-3	TRBJ2-6	.	.
TGCGCCAGCAGTGGGTTAGGGACAGATGAAAAACTGTTTTTT	CASSGLGTDEKLFF	TRBV5-1	TRBJ1-4	TRBD1	.
TGTGCCAGCAGCATCGGCCTTAACCGGAGGGATGGCTACACCTTC	CASSIGLNRRDGYTF	TRBV5-4	TRBJ1-2	.	few
TGCGCCAGCAGTGCTCACAGGGCGGGGCAGTACTTC	CASSAHRAGQYF	TRBV10-1	TRBJ2-7	.	.
TGTGCCAGCAGCTACACTAGCGGGAGGCCAGATACGCAGTATTTT	CASSYTSGRPDTQYF	TRBV28	TRBJ2-3	TRBD2	once
TGTGCCAGCAGCCCAACGACAGATACGCAGTATTTT	CASSPTTDTQYF	TRBV7-2	TRBJ2-3	.	.
TGTGCCAGTAGTATAGGGCGGGGTAGCACAGATACGCAGTATTTT	CASSIGRGSTDTQYF	TRBV19	TRBJ2-3	.	.
TGTGCCAGCAGCTTTGGGGTCCTTACCCAGCGACTGTTTTTT	CASSFGVLTQRLFF	TRBV7-2	TRBJ1-4	.	.
TGTGCCAGCAGTCTCCTGGACAGTATGAACACTGAAGCTTTCTTT	CASSLLDSMNTEAFF	TRBV28	TRBJ1-1	.	.
TGTGCCAGCAGTTTAGGACTAGCGGGAGCCTACGAGCAGTACTTC	CASSLGLAGAYEQYF	TRBV28	TRBJ2-7	TRBD2	.
TGTGCCAGTAGTATAGCGGCCCGAACGGCTAATGAAAAACTGTTTTTT	CASSIAARTANEKLFF	TRBV19	TRBJ1-4	.	.
TGTGCCAGTAAAGGGGGACATGGCTACACCTTC	CASKGGHGYTF	TRBV7-2	TRBJ1-2	.	.
TGTGCCAGCTCACCATCTAGTGGTGAGCAGTTCTTC	CASSPSSGEQFF	TRBV18	TRBJ2-1	.	.
TGCAGCGTTGAAGATCACGTCGTAACAGATACGCAGTATTTT	CSVEDHVVTDTQYF	TRBV29-1	TRBJ2-3	.	.
TGCGCCAGCAGTGATAGGGAGCGGGGTAGGGAGCAGTTCTTC	CASSDRERGREQFF	TRBV10-2	TRBJ2-1	TRBD2	few
TGTGCCAGCAGTTTATTCGGGACAGGGTATATCGGGGAGCTGTTTTTT	CASSLFGTGYIGELFF	TRBV27	TRBJ2-2	TRBD1	.
TGTGCCAGCAGCTTAGGGGGGACAGGGCAAGAGACCCAGTACTTC	CASSLGGTGQETQYF	TRBV11-3	TRBJ2-5	TRBD1	.
TGTGCCAGTAGCCCCCTCGGCGGTGAGCAGTTCTTC	CASSPLGGEQFF	TRBV19	TRBJ2-1	.	.
TGCAGTGCTACACTAGTGGAGACCCAGTACTTC	CSATLVETQYF	TRBV20-1	TRBJ2-5	.	few
TGTGCCAGCCGAGGGGGCACCGGGGAGCTGTTTTTT	CASRGGTGELFF	TRBV5-4	TRBJ2-2	.	.
TGTGCCATCAGTGAATCTCCGGGACAGGTTACGGGGGAGCAGTACTTC	CAISESPGQVTGEQYF	TRBV10-3	TRBJ2-7	TRBD1	.
TGTGCCAGCAGCTTACAGTCGGGCTCTGGGGCCAACGTCCTGACTTTC	CASSLQSGSGANVLTF	TRBV7-2	TRBJ2-6	.	.
TGTGCCAGCAGCGAACTCCCGGGACTAGCGGTCACCGGGGAGCTGTTTTTT	CASSELPGLAVTGELFF	TRBV6-1	TRBJ2-2	TRBD2	once
TGCGCCAGCAGCCCGGGCCGCCTAGCGGGCCTCCCCGGCGAGCAGTACTTC	CASSPGRLAGLPGEQYF	TRBV5-1	TRBJ2-7	TRBD2	.
TGTGCCAGTGTTGGGACAAGGGGAGATACGCAGTATTTT	CASVGTRGDTQYF	TRBV28	TRBJ2-3	.	.
TGTGCCAGCAGCTTGGGTTGGACTATTGGTAGACTGGTCTACGAGCAGTACTTC	CASSLGWTIGRLVYEQYF	TRBV5-5	TRBJ2-7	.	once
TGCGCCAGCAGCCAAGGCAGACCCCGAGACACCAAAAACATTCAGTACTTC	CASSQGRPRDTKNIQYF	TRBV4-1	TRBJ2-4	.	.
TGTGCCAGCAGCCCTAGCGGGCTGAGCTCCTACAATGAGCAGTTCTTC	CASSPSGLSSYNEQFF	TRBV7-6	TRBJ2-1	TRBD2	.
TGTGCCAGCAGCCAAGCGACAGGGGAGAATGAAAAACTGTTTTTT	CASSQATGENEKLFF	TRBV14	TRBJ1-4	TRBD1	.
TGTGCCAGCAGCCTTCCCAGGCAGGGCCCCAGACGATCCGAGCAGTACTTC	CASSLPRQGPRRSEQYF	TRBV7-6	TRBJ2-7	.	once
TGTGCCACTTACTCTGGGAGAAGCTCCTACAATGAGCAGTTCTTC	CATYSGRSSYNEQFF	TRBV11-2	TRBJ2-1	.	.
TGTGCCAGCAGCTCCATAACCGGGATCTCGAGCTCCTACGAGCAGTACTTC	CASSSITGISSSYEQYF	TRBV7-7	TRBJ2-7	.	.